Described below is a single TCR beta chain sequence and its context. Its antigen is undetermined. V dropped 6 bases and J dropped 0; count of bases not matched to a gene: 5. The CDR3 consists of 14 residues. CDR1 MNHNS and CDR2 SASEGT come from the germline V gene. The data belong to a study of cytomegalovirus exposure and HLA in healthy donors. Overall study results and limits: Whilst most TCR sequences proved rare, a subset of public TCRs occurred across many donors.

PCR was performed using 60 Vbeta and 13 Jbeta primers. Some clones are missing from TCRdb's copy, which holds only in-frame ones; the method was immunoSEQ multiplex PCR. The table lists around 160,000 clones, over 60% of them singletons. The chain employs TRBV6-1 and TRBJ2-7; TRBD2 matches at 7 bases. The sequenced sample consisted of PBMCs. This TCR was recovered from a middle-aged man in good health and CMV-seropositive. The CDR3 spells CASSSPGGSYEQYF. The CDR3 coding sequence is TGTGCCAGCAGCTCTCCGGGGGGCTCCTACGAGCAGTACTTC.